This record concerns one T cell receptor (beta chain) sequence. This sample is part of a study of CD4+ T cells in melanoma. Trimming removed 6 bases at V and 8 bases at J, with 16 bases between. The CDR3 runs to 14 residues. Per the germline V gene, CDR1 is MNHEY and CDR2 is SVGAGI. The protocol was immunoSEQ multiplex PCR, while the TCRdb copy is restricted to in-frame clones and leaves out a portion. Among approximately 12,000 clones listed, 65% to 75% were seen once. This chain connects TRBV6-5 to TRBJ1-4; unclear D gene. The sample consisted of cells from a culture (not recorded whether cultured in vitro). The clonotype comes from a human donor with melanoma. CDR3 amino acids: CASRDRGFREKLFF. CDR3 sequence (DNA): TGTGCCAGCAGGGACCGCGGATTTAGGGAAAAACTGTTTTTT.